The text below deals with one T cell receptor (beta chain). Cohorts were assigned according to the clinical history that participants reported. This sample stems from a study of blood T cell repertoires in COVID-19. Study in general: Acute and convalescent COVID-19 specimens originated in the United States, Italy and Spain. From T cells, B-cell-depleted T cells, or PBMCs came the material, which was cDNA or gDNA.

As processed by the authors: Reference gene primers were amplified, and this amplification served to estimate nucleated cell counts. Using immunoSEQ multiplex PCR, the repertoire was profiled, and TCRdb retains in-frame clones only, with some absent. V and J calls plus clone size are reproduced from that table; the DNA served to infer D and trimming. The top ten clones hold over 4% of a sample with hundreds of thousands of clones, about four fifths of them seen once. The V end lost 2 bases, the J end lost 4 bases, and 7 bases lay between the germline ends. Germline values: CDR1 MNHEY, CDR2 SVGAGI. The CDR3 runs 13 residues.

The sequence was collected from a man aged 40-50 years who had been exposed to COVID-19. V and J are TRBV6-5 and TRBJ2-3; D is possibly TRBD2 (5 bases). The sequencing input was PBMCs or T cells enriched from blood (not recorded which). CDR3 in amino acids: CASSYRDPDTQYF. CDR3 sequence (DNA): TGTGCCAGCAGTTACCGGGATCCAGATACGCAGTATTTT.